Listed here are 24 T cell receptor beta chains from one sample, sequenced in a study of cytomegalovirus exposure and HLA in healthy donors. PCR was performed using 60 Vbeta and 13 Jbeta primers. Sequenced by immunoSEQ multiplex PCR; TCRdb stores in-frame clones only, minus some. The sample lists around 140,000 clones; about four fifths were seen once. Sequenced material: PBMCs. Receptors were obtained from a woman under 30 in good health and CMV-seropositive.

This chain joins TRBV4-3 and TRBJ2-3, with 11 bases that match TRBD1. Trimming removed 1 base from V and 3 bases from J; junction bases left unmatched: 9. The CDR3 loop spans 18 amino acids. The V gene's germline CDR1 is LGHNA and CDR2 YSLEER. The CDR3 coding sequence is TGCGCCAGCAGCCAAGCCCCGGGACAGGGGGTTTGGACAGATACGCAGTATTTT. It encodes CASSQAPGQGVWTDTQYF.

This chain links TRBV2 with TRBJ1-5, with D possibly matching TRBD1 (6 bases). The germline CDR1 and CDR2 sequences are SNHLY and FYNNEI. This CDR3 region has 17 residues. Trimming took off 3 bases at V and 0 bases at J, with 15 bases between the two ends. The CDR3 nucleotides are TGTGCCAGCAGTGAGGATCCCAGGGGTTATAGCAATCAGCCCCAGCATTTT. Amino acid sequence: CASSEDPRGYSNQPQHF. Variable domain in full (rest from reference TRBV2 and TRBJ1-5): EPEVTQTPSHQVTQMGQEVILRCVPISNHLYFYWYRQILGQKVEFLVSFYNNEISEKSEIFDDQFSVERPDGSNFTLKIRSTKLEDSAMYFCASSEDPRGYSNQPQHFGDGTRLSIL.

The chain uses TRBV5-4 and TRBJ2-5; TRBD2 is a possible D gene (6 bases). The germline gives CDR1 SGHNT, CDR2 YYREEE (reference sequence). The V end lost 4 bases, the J end lost 4 bases, and 14 bases lay between the germline ends. This CDR3 region has 14 residues. The CDR3: CASSRATGVETQYF. The DNA of the CDR3 is TGTGCCAGCAGCCGCGCAACGGGGGTAGAGACCCAGTACTTC.

Of note for this clone: A junction boundary mismatches the germline segment, possibly from a read error. The chain employs TRBV5-6 and TRBJ1-4; weak D call: TRBD1 (6 bases). The germline V gene has CDR1 SGHDT and CDR2 YYEEEE. The CDR3 loop spans 14 amino acids. CDR3: CASTLGGGDEKLFF. The CDR3 DNA reads TGTGCCAGCACCTTGGGAGGGGGGGATGAAAAACTGTTTTTT.

The genes are TRBV30 and TRBJ1-1; a weak D match, TRBD1 (6 bases). This CDR3 region has 13 residues. The V gene lost 2 bases and the J gene lost 2 bases, with 9 bases spanning the gap. The germline CDR1 and CDR2 sequences are GTSNPN and SVGIG (reference sequence). The DNA for the CDR3 is TGTGCCTGGAGTACAGGGCACAACACTGAAGCTTTCTTT. It specifies CAWSTGHNTEAFF.

This chain connects TRBV4-1 to TRBJ1-2; 12 bases fit TRBD1. Germline V gene lookup returns CDR1 MGHRA and CDR2 YSYEKL. The CDR3 contains 14 residues. V was pared by 6 bases and J by 7 bases, with 6 bases of the junction left unmatched. CDR3: CASSNRDRGPGYTF. CDR3 coding DNA: TGCGCCAGCAGTAACCGGGACAGGGGGCCTGGCTACACCTTC.

This clone has only a few counts. The chain uses TRBV14 and TRBJ2-3; 7 bases align to TRBD2. The junction had 5 bases not matched to a gene; V was cut back by 7 bases and J by 4 bases. The CDR3 runs 13 residues. The V gene's germline CDR1 is SGHDN and CDR2 FVKESK. DNA for the CDR3: TGTGCCAGCAATGGGGGGGGACCAGATACGCAGTATTTT. Translation gives CASNGGGPDTQYF.

The rearrangement uses TRBV11-3 and TRBJ2-5, with 13 bases identical to TRBD2. Germline V CDR1 and CDR2: SGHNT, YENEEA. J gave up 1 base and V 5 bases, and 4 bases lay outside the gene matches. The CDR3 spans 16 residues. The CDR3 nucleotides read TGTGCCAGCAGCCCGGGGACTAGCGGGACCCAAGAGACCCAGTACTTC. Amino acid sequence: CASSPGTSGTQETQYF.

This clone was picked up many times. The chain couples TRBV25-1 to TRBJ2-5; 7 bases agree with TRBD1. In germline, CDR1 is MGHDK, CDR2 SYGVNS. V gave up 5 bases and J gave up 0 bases; unmatched junction bases: 6. The CDR3 contains 15 residues. CDR3 residues: CASSSPGTDQETQYF. The CDR3 DNA follows: TGTGCCAGCAGTTCTCCCGGGACAGACCAAGAGACCCAGTACTTC.

This clone was detected only a few times. V gene TRBV18 combines with J gene TRBJ2-1, with a weak D call TRBD2 (6 bases). CDR3 length: 16 residues. CDR1 KGHSH and CDR2 LQKENI come from the germline V gene. V was cut by 5 bases and J by 5 bases, with 19 bases left in between. CDR3 sequence reads: CASSTKNGGPHNEQFF. Written as DNA, the CDR3 is TGTGCCAGCTCAACTAAAAACGGGGGTCCTCACAATGAGCAGTTCTTC.

The chain joins TRBV2 to TRBJ2-5; 10 nucleotides match TRBD1. The CDR3 has 15 amino acids. After removal of 7 bases from V and 4 bases from J, the junction contained 9 bases not matched to a gene. Germline values: CDR1 SNHLY, CDR2 FYNNEI. The CDR3 DNA sequence: TGTGCCAGCACCCGAGACAGGGGGCAATTAGAGACCCAGTACTTC. It is translated as CASTRDRGQLETQYF.

The rearrangement joins TRBV12-5 to TRBJ1-5, with TRBD1 matching over 8 bases. This CDR3 has 15 residues. The germline gives CDR1 LGHNT, CDR2 FRNRAP. J was trimmed by 1 base and V by 7 bases; bases with no gene match: 6. The CDR3 DNA is TGTGCTAGTGCCTGGGACAGGAAAAGCAATCAGCCCCAGCATTTT. This codes for CASAWDRKSNQPQHF.

The chain couples TRBV5-1 to TRBJ1-1; possible D gene TRBD1, 5 bases. Germline V gene data show CDR1 as SGHRS and CDR2 as YFSETQ. Deletions cut 0 bases from V and 4 bases from J, with 13 bases between. This CDR3 has 15 residues. The CDR3 loop reads CASSLVVGGSTEAFF. The CDR3 DNA is TGCGCCAGCAGCTTGGTCGTGGGGGGTAGCACTGAAGCTTTCTTT.

This sequence joins TRBV7-2 and TRBJ2-7; no clear D gene. Germline CDR1 reads SGHTA; CDR2 reads FQGNSA. Trimming shortened V by 5 bases and J by 2 bases, and 7 bases separated the two germline ends. The CDR3 covers 12 residues. The CDR3 sequence is CASSISPYEQYF. CDR3 nucleotides: TGTGCCAGCAGCATATCCCCCTACGAGCAGTACTTC.

The chain uses TRBV28 and TRBJ2-7; 8 nucleotides agree with TRBD1. V was pared by 6 bases and J by 1 base, with 5 bases of the junction left unmatched. CDR3 length: 14 residues. The V gene's germline CDR1 is MDHEN and CDR2 SYDVKM. The CDR3 DNA is TGTGCCAGCAGATGGGACAGGAGATCCTACGAGCAGTACTTC. It yields the protein CASRWDRRSYEQYF.

This chain links TRBV5-1 with TRBJ2-7, with TRBD1 matching over 7 bases. V was pared by 5 bases and J by 5 bases, with 16 bases of the junction left unmatched. The CDR3 consists of 16 residues. Germline CDR1 is SGHRS and CDR2 is YFSETQ. CDR3 bases: TGCGCCAGCAGAAACCCTGAAATAGGGGGCATCCACGAGCAGTACTTC. This encodes CASRNPEIGGIHEQYF.

The CDR3 nucleotides are TGTGCCAGCAGGAACCAAGCTTGGAATGAAAAACTGTTTTTT. It specifies CASRNQAWNEKLFF. The chain has TRBV6-1 and TRBJ1-4; D call uncertain. V shed 6 bases and J shed 5 bases, with 13 bases lying between them. Germline V gene sequence: CDR1 MNHNS, CDR2 SASEGT. The CDR3 runs 14 residues.

The gene calls are TRBV30 and TRBJ2-7, with D perhaps TRBD2 (7 bases). Looked up from germline, CDR1 is GTSNPN and CDR2 is SVGIG (reference sequence). Between the trimmed V and J ends, which lost 2 bases and 7 bases, there was a span of 21 bases. This CDR3 contains 15 residues. CDR3 sequence: CAWSPGGGAPFEQYF. CDR3 DNA sequence: TGTGCCTGGAGTCCCGGCGGGGGCGCCCCTTTTGAGCAGTACTTC.

The chain links TRBV5-1 to TRBJ1-4, with D unresolved. Trimming removed 4 bases at V and 6 bases at J, with 10 bases between. The CDR3 extends over 13 amino acids. Germline V CDR1 and CDR2: SGHRS, YFSETQ. Here the CDR3 DNA reads TGCGCCAGCAGCCTTGGTATAGATGAAAAACTGTTTTTT. Translated, it gives CASSLGIDEKLFF.

This clone was found once. This chain uses TRBV11-3 with TRBJ1-1; D remains unclear. Trimming left V 3 bases short and J 2 bases short, with 7 bases between. Germline lookup yields CDR1 SGHNT and CDR2 YENEEA. CDR3 length equals 13 residues. This CDR3 reads CASSLMRNTEAFF. The CDR3 DNA sequence: TGTGCCAGCAGCTTGATGAGAAACACTGAAGCTTTCTTT. The entire variable domain, with the rest obtained from reference TRBV11-3 and TRBJ1-1, is as follows: EAGVVQSPRYKIIEKKQPVAFWCNPISGHNTLYWYLQNLGQGPELLIRYENEEAVDDSQLPKDRFSAERLKGVDSTLKIQPAELGDSAVYLCASSLMRNTEAFFGQGTRLTVV.

The V gene is TRBV2, the J gene TRBJ1-2; 7 bases are a match to TRBD1. The CDR3 length is 13 residues. Germline V gene lookup returns CDR1 SNHLY and CDR2 FYNNEI. The trim removed 6 bases at V and 3 bases at J, leaving 4 bases unmatched. CDR3 bases: TGTGCCAGCAGGGCCGGGACAGACTATGGCTACACCTTC. It is translated as CASRAGTDYGYTF.

This sequence joins TRBV9 and TRBJ2-1; weak D call: TRBD1 (6 bases). V was cut by 2 bases and J by 10 bases, with 13 bases left in between. CDR1 and CDR2 from the germline V gene are SGDLS and YYNGEE. The length of the CDR3 is 13 residues. CDR3 in DNA: TGTGCCAGCAGCGTCATCCAGGGGACAGAGCAGTTCTTC. Translating gives CASSVIQGTEQFF.

The V call is TRBV6-1, the J call TRBJ2-7, with 7 bases identical to TRBD2. Germline loops: CDR1 MNHNS, CDR2 SASEGT. With 6 bases clipped from V and 4 bases from J, the junction kept 3 bases outside the gene matches. CDR3 size: 12 residues. The CDR3 DNA reads TGTGCCAGCAGCGGGGAGGGTTACGAGCAGTACTTC. This codes for CASSGEGYEQYF.

The rearrangement joins TRBV7-2 to TRBJ1-1, with D perhaps matching TRBD1 (5 bases). This CDR3 spans 15 amino acids. CDR1 SGHTA and CDR2 FQGNSA come from the germline V gene. Trimming stripped 1 base from V and 1 base from J, with 10 bases between. For the CDR3, the DNA is TGTGCCAGCAGCTTAGGCGGGGGGGGGAACACTGAAGCTTTCTTT. It is translated as CASSLGGGGNTEAFF.